The sequence of this TCR beta chain was determined in a study of CD8 T cells in Susac syndrome. It was with random hexamers that roughly 0.45 to 1 ug RNA was reverse transcribed. TCRdb processed the immunoSEQ multiplex PCR reads anew with MiXCR; each CDR3 protein has one entry. The table lists about 120,000 distinct CDR3 sequences, 96% of them singletons. The study, taken as a whole, reports: Clonal expansion was not observed in the Susac syndrome CD4+ T cell repertoires. The study acknowledged a relatively small number of individuals in its TCR sequencing and HLA analysis.

CD8+ and CD4+ T cells were negatively isolated; TEMRA cells were FACS-enriched. The CDR3 is 14 residues long. Trimming left V 0 bases short and J 5 bases short, with 13 bases between. In germline, CDR1 is DFQATT, CDR2 SNEGSKA (reference sequence). On this clonotype: Its target is unknown.

What was sequenced was CD4+ T cells from PBMCs. The chain recombines TRBV20-1 with TRBJ1-2; D perhaps matches TRBD1 (5 bases). The clonotype was recovered from a human donor with Susac syndrome. CDR3 region: CSARDFGGVYGYTF. CDR3 bases: TGCAGTGCTAGAGATTTTGGGGGGGTTTATGGCTACACCTTC.